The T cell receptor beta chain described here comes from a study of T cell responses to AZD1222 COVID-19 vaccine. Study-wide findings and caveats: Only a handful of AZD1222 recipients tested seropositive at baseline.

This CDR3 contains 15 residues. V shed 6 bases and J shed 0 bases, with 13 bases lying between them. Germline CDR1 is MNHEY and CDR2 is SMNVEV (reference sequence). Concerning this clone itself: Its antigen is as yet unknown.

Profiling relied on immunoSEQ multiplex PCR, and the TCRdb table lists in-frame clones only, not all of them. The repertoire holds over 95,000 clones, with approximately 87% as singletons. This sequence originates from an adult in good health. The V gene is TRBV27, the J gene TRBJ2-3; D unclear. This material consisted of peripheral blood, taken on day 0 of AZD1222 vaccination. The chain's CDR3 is CASRMWGLSTDTQYF. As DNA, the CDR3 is TGTGCCAGCAGGATGTGGGGTCTTAGCACAGATACGCAGTATTTT.